This TCR beta chain was recovered during a study of blood T cell repertoires in COVID-19. Source study methods: How many nucleated cells were present was estimated from reference gene primer amplification. Clones were read by immunoSEQ multiplex PCR, and TCRdb kept only the in-frame ones, dropping some. V and J calls and clone size are those listed in that table; D and trimming were worked out from the DNA. The sample has about 240,000 clones; 75% to 85% are singletons. Patients at the Seattle site were enrolled during active infection and followed longitudinally. Trimming cost V 4 bases and J 2 bases, with 11 bases left between them. The CDR3 length is 14 residues. Germline CDR1 LGHDT, CDR2 YNNKEL (reference sequence).

This chain connects TRBV3-1 (or the pseudogene TRBV3-2) to TRBJ1-1, with D uncertain. This clonotype was obtained from a woman older than 75 with COVID-19, enrolled during active disease. What was sequenced was peripheral blood. In DNA form, the CDR3 reads TGTGCCAGCAGCCCCTCTAATGTAAACACTGAAGCTTTCTTT. Translated: CASSPSNVNTEAFF.